These T cell receptor beta chains were read from a single sample in a study of T cell clonotyping in hematopoietic cell transplantation. TCRdb keeps only in-frame clones here, not all; method: immunoSEQ multiplex PCR. In the table there are tens of thousands of clones, around 84% of which are singletons. The sample consisted of peripheral blood mononuclear cells, taken before stem cell transplant. These receptors came from a man in his 60s with biphenotypic leukemia. Some clones in this sample may be carry-over from other donors' samples. The CDR3 runs from the conserved cysteine through the conserved F or W. D genes are given only for firm matches. Clone size, where shown, is once, few, many, or a class for clones that have expanded.

v_call	d_call	clone_size	j_call	cdr3_aa	cdr3_nt
TRBV28	-	once	TRBJ2-7	CASSLGGRVVYEQYF	TGTGCCAGCAGTTTGGGGGGCAGGGTAGTTTACGAGCAGTACTTC
TRBV19	-	-	TRBJ1-2	CASRGDGSNYGYTF	TGTGCCAGTAGGGGGGACGGATCTAACTATGGCTACACCTTC
TRBV30	-	-	TRBJ1-2	CAWGPGWGYGYTF	TGTGCCTGGGGGCCAGGGTGGGGGTATGGCTACACCTTC
TRBV21-1	-	-	TRBJ2-7	CASSISTLGPTNVEQYF	TGTGCCAGCAGCATATCCACCTTGGGCCCTACTAATGTCGAGCAGTACTTC
TRBV11-2	-	-	TRBJ2-1	CASSLAPRDEQFF	TGTGCCAGCAGCTTAGCCCCCCGGGATGAGCAGTTCTTC
TRBV5-6	-	-	TRBJ1-3	CASSLGHSGNTIYF	TGTGCCAGCAGCTTGGGACACTCTGGAAACACCATATATTTT
TRBV25-1	TRBD2	-	TRBJ2-3	CASSEWEGNTDTQYF	TGTGCCAGCAGTGAATGGGAGGGGAACACAGATACGCAGTATTTT
TRBV19	-	-	TRBJ1-5	CASSQDAAYQPQHF	TGTGCCAGTAGCCAGGACGCGGCTTATCAGCCCCAGCATTTT
TRBV7-2	TRBD2	few	TRBJ2-3	CASSLLAGYTDTQYF	TGTGCCAGCAGCTTACTAGCGGGTTACACAGATACGCAGTATTTT
TRBV6-5	-	-	TRBJ1-5	CASSSYQPQHF	TGTGCCAGCAGTTCCTATCAGCCCCAGCATTTT
TRBV7-8	TRBD2	-	TRBJ2-3	CASSRGIAGPLSTDTQYF	TGTGCCAGCAGCCGGGGAATAGCGGGACCTCTCAGCACAGATACGCAGTATTTT
TRBV6-5	TRBD1	-	TRBJ2-7	CASSSGTGRGYEQYF	TGTGCCAGCAGTTCCGGGACAGGGAGGGGCTACGAGCAGTACTTC
TRBV25-1	TRBD1	-	TRBJ1-5	CASSDRGTDQPQHF	TGTGCCAGCAGTGATAGGGGGACAGATCAGCCCCAGCATTTT
TRBV2	-	-	TRBJ1-1	CASSFSGPNTEAFF	TGTGCCAGCAGTTTTAGTGGACCGAACACTGAAGCTTTCTTT
TRBV28	TRBD2	-	TRBJ2-7	CASSPHGLAETQQYF	TGTGCCAGCAGTCCACACGGTCTAGCGGAAACCCAGCAGTACTTC
TRBV11-2	-	few	TRBJ1-4	CASSLRAGLVEKLFF	TGTGCCAGCAGCTTGAGGGCGGGCTTAGTCGAAAAACTGTTTTTT
TRBV28	-	few	TRBJ1-5	CASSLRVGNQPQHF	TGTGCCAGCAGTCTAAGGGTTGGCAATCAGCCCCAGCATTTT
TRBV30	-	-	TRBJ1-2	CAWSASGTTNYGYTF	TGTGCCTGGAGTGCGTCAGGTACAACTAACTATGGCTACACCTTC
TRBV2	-	-	TRBJ2-2	CASSVRGTGELFF	TGTGCCAGCAGTGTTCGAGGGACCGGGGAGCTGTTTTTT
TRBV11-2	-	few	TRBJ2-3	CASSRVLTDTQYF	TGTGCCAGCAGCAGGGTACTCACGGATACGCAGTATTTT
TRBV5-6	TRBD2	-	TRBJ2-7	CASSLGGTISYEQYF	TGTGCCAGCAGCTTGGGCGGGACTATCTCCTACGAGCAGTACTTC
TRBV11-2	TRBD1	-	TRBJ1-3	CASSLDRVSGNTIYF	TGTGCCAGCAGCCTCGACAGGGTCTCTGGAAACACCATATATTTT
TRBV28	TRBD2	once	TRBJ2-7	CASSFGREATYEQYF	TGTGCCAGCAGTTTCGGGCGGGAGGCTACCTACGAGCAGTACTTC